In this sample, the clone carrying this T cell receptor beta chain turned up once. The antigen remains undetermined. Some second doses came at about 4 weeks and others at about 12 weeks; these were pooled. Produced via immunoSEQ multiplex PCR; TCRdb's table is partial and in-frame only. The table includes roughly 120,000 clones, 75% to 90% detected once. This entry comes from a study of T cell responses to AZD1222 COVID-19 vaccine. Broader study findings: White British donors predominated, females outnumbered males, and clonal diversity was possibly underestimated. Two AZD1222 doses significantly raised spike-specific TCR breadth and depth over controls.

In germline, CDR1 is MNHEY, CDR2 SMNVEV (reference sequence). The CDR3 covers 13 residues. The ends were cut back, 3 bases at V and 1 base at J, with 6 bases in the middle. The sequenced sample was peripheral blood, obtained 28 days after the second AZD1222 dose. The chain carries TRBV27 and TRBJ1-1, with no clear D. The TCR was taken from an adult who received the AZD1222 COVID-19 vaccine. This CDR3 is CASSFTQNTEAFF. Here the CDR3 DNA reads TGTGCCAGCAGTTTCACACAGAACACTGAAGCTTTCTTT.